This T cell receptor beta chain was sequenced in a study of shared clonotypes between healthy human individuals. Points from the study as a whole: Owing to a small donor count, the genetic and exposure-history diversity represented was limited.

Genomic DNA of each subset was evenly split across several immunoSEQ plates. The method was immunoSEQ multiplex PCR; TCRdb's version includes in-frame clones alone and lacks a portion of them. Of 2 million to 2.5 million clones listed, approximately 93% are singletons. Notes on this clone: Antigen: not known.

Healthy HIV-negative adults without recent acute infections or vaccinations served as donors. Per the germline V gene, CDR1 is SGDLS and CDR2 is YYNGEE. Trimming stripped 4 bases from V and 10 bases from J, with 12 bases between. The length of the CDR3 is 12 residues. The sample taken for sequencing was naive CD4+ T cells from PBMCs. Subset defined: CD45RA+ positively selected. The TCR comes from a man aged 18 to 35 in good health. Some clones in this sample may be carry-over from other donors' samples. The chain links TRBV9 to TRBJ2-1; D possibly uses TRBD1 or TRBD2 (5 bases each). The DNA of the CDR3 is TGTGCCAGCAGCCTCCAAGAGGGGGAGCAGTTCTTC. Its translation is CASSLQEGEQFF.